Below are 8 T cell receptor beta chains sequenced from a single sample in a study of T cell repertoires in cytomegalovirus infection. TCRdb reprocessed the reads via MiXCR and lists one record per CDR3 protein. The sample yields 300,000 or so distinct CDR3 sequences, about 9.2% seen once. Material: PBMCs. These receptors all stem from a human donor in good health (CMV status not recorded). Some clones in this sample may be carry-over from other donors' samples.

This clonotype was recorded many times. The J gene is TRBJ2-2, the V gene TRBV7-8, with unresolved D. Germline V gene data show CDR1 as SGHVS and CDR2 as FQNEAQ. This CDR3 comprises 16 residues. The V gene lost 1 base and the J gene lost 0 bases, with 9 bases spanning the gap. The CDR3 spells CASSLGRSANTGELFF. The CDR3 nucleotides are TGTGCCAGCAGCTTAGGAAGGTCCGCGAACACCGGGGAGCTGTTTTTT. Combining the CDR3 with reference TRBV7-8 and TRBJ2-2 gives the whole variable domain GAGVSQSPRYKVAKRGQDVALRCDPISGHVSLFWYQQALGQGPEFLTYFQNEAQLDKSGLPSDRFFAERPEGSVSTLKIQRTQQEDSAVYLCASSLGRSANTGELFFGEGSRLTVL.

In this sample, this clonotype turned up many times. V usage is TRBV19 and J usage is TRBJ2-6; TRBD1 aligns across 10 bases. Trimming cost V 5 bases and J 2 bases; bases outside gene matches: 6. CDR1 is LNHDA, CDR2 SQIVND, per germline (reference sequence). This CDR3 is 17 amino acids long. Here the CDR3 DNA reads TGTGCCAGTAGTCCCCGGGACAGGGGAACTGGGGCCAACGTCCTGACTTTC. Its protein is CASSPRDRGTGANVLTF.

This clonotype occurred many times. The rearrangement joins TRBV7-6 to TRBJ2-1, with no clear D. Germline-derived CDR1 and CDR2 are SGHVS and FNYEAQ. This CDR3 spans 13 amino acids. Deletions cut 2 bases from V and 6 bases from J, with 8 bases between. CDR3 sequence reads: CASSLSYSNEQFF. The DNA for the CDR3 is TGTGCCAGCAGCTTATCTTACAGCAATGAGCAGTTCTTC.

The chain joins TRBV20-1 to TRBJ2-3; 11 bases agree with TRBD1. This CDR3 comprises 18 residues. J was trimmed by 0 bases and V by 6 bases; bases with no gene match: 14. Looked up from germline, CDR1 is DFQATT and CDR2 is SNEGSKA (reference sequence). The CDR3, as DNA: TGCAGTGCCCGGGGGGACAGGGGGTGGATTTCTAGCACAGATACGCAGTATTTT. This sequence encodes CSARGDRGWISSTDTQYF.

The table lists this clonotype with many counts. CDR3 sequence (DNA): TGTGCCAGCAGCTCCGGACTAGCGGGGGGGCCGGGAGAGACCCAGTACTTC. Translated: CASSSGLAGGPGETQYF. The chain uses TRBV13 and TRBJ2-5, with 15 bases identical to TRBD2. Germline V gene sequence: CDR1 PRHDT, CDR2 FYEKMQ (reference sequence). This CDR3 has 17 amino acids. V shed 4 bases, J shed 4 bases, and the junction held 7 bases outside the gene matches.

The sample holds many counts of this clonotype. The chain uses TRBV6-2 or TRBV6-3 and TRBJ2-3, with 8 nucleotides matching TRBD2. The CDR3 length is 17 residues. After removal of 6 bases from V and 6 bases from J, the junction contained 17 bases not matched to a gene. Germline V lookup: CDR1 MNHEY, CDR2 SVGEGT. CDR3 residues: CASSVGEGRLATDTQYF. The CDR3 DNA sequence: TGTGCCAGCAGCGTCGGGGAAGGCCGACTAGCGACCGATACGCAGTATTTT.

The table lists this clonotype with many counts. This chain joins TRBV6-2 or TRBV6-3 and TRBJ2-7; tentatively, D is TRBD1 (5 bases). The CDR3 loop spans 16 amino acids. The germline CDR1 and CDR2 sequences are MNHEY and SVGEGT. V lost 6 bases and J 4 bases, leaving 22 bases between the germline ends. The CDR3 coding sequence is TGTGCCAGCAGCCCCCTGGCAGGGAAAGTAGAATACGAGCAGTACGTC. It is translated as CASSPLAGKVEYEQYV.

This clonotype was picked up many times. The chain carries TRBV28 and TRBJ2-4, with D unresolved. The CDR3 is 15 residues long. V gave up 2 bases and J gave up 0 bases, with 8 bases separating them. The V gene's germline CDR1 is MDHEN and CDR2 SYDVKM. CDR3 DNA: TGTGCCAGCAGTTTACCCGAGATAGCCAAAAACATTCAGTACTTC. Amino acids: CASSLPEIAKNIQYF.